This T cell receptor (beta chain) was identified in a study of tumor-infiltrating lymphocytes in primary liver carcinoma. About this clonotype itself: The target antigen is unknown.

TCR beta cDNA was prepared out of roughly 0.5 ug total RNA by means of a constant-region primer. Libraries of TCR beta came from three nested multiplex PCR rounds with slightly modified ARM-PCR. TCRdb analysed the multiplex PCR reads with MiXCR anew, one entry per CDR3 protein. The sample holds about 180,000 distinct CDR3 sequences, around 60% seen once. Broader study findings: Tumors and blood were compared for top-250-clone fraction, and tumors had the significantly higher value (p = 0.039).

Germline DNA was also extracted, and blood RNA was taken from unsorted whole blood. Enrolled patients were chronically infected with HBV and treatment-naive. The receptor was isolated from a man between 35 and 55 years old with primary liver carcinoma and hepatitis B virus infection. Material: peripheral blood.

Written as DNA, the CDR3 is TGTGCCAGCAGCTTAGAGCCGGGACTAGCGGTGCTGGATACGCAGTATTTT. Translating it yields CASSLEPGLAVLDTQYF. V and J are TRBV11-1 and TRBJ2-3; TRBD2 matches 11 bases. CDR1 and CDR2 from the germline V gene are SGHAT and FQDESV (reference sequence). J gave up 6 bases and V 1 base, and 9 bases lay outside the gene matches. The CDR3 covers 17 residues.